The next 24 T cell receptor beta chains were all read from a single sample in a study of graft-versus-host responses after intestinal transplantation. Generated by immunoSEQ multiplex PCR, the TCRdb table keeps only in-frame clones and is missing some. The sample records more than 40,000 clones, 85% to 95% being singletons. These receptors have no known antigen. Source: unstimulated CD8+ T cells sorted from spleen or lymph node cells, taken before transplant. All receptors come from a human donor who was the organ donor for an intestinal transplant.

V is TRBV19 and J is TRBJ2-7, with 14 bases fitting TRBD2. The CDR3 spans 14 residues. In germline, CDR1 is LNHDA, CDR2 SQIVND (reference sequence). With V trimmed by 5 bases and J by 4 bases, 1 base remained unmatched. CDR3 coding DNA: TGTGCCAGTAGTGGACTAGCGGGGGGTTACGAGCAGTACTTC. Its translation is CASSGLAGGYEQYF.

The chain joins TRBV7-2 to TRBJ1-2; D is unclear. The CDR3 consists of 17 residues. Germline CDR1 reads SGHTA; CDR2 reads FQGNSA. V was clipped by 2 bases and J by 4 bases, with 20 bases between them. CDR3 nucleotides: TGTGCCAGCAGCTTAAGTCGTCGGGGTGGGGAGTTCTATGGCTACACCTTC. This gives the protein CASSLSRRGGEFYGYTF.

This sequence joins TRBV28 and TRBJ2-7; D is perhaps TRBD1 (7 bases). The germline V gene encodes CDR1 MDHEN and CDR2 SYDVKM. This CDR3 has 15 amino acids. V gave up 5 bases and J gave up 0 bases, with 14 bases separating them. The CDR3 coding sequence is TGTGCCAGCAGTCCCAGGGGGGCGAGCTCCTACGAGCAGTACTTC. Translating it yields CASSPRGASSYEQYF. Supplemented by reference TRBV28 and TRBJ2-7, the full variable domain reads DVKVTQSSRYLVKRTGEKVFLECVQDMDHENMFWYRQDPGLGLRLIYFSYDVKMKEKGDIPEGYSVSREKKERFSLILESASTNQTSMYLCASSPRGASSYEQYFGPGTRLTVT.

The chain has TRBV11-3 and TRBJ2-7; maybe TRBD2 (6 bases). V was cut by 3 bases and J by 1 base, with 16 bases left in between. CDR3 length: 16 amino acids. Germline CDR1 SGHNT, CDR2 YENEEA. The DNA of the CDR3 is TGTGCCAGCAGCTTTTGGGTAGCGGCAGATTCCTACGAGCAGTACTTC. It translates to CASSFWVAADSYEQYF.

This clone showed up just a few times. This sequence joins TRBV5-5 and TRBJ1-2; 10 bases fit TRBD1. This CDR3 comprises 18 residues. Germline CDR1 SGHKS, CDR2 YYEKEE (reference sequence). Trimming removed 4 bases from V and 5 bases from J; junction bases left unmatched: 17. The CDR3 is CASSKERRSGQGIYGYTF. The DNA for the CDR3 is TGTGCCAGCAGCAAAGAAAGAAGATCGGGACAGGGGATATATGGCTACACCTTC. The whole variable domain, filled in from reference TRBV5-5 and TRBJ1-2, reads DAGVTQSPTHLIKTRGQQVTLRCSPISGHKSVSWYQQVLGQGPQFIFQYYEKEERGRGNFPDRFSARQFPNYSSELNVNALLLGDSALYLCASSKERRSGQGIYGYTFGSGTRLTVV.

The rearrangement links TRBV6-1 to TRBJ2-1; D may be TRBD1 (5 bases). From germline, CDR1 is MNHNS and CDR2 SASEGT. V lost 1 base, J lost 0 bases, and 7 bases lay in between. This CDR3 comprises 15 residues. The CDR3 loop is CASSEDRSSYNEQFF. CDR3 nucleotide sequence: TGTGCCAGCAGTGAAGACAGGAGCTCCTACAATGAGCAGTTCTTC.

The chain couples TRBV4-1 to TRBJ1-1; TRBD1 aligns across 7 bases. With V trimmed by 1 base and J by 1 base, 15 bases remained unmatched. CDR1 is MGHRA and CDR2 is YSYEKL in the germline V gene. The CDR3 is 19 residues long. The CDR3 here is CASSQAGWEGALANTEAFF. Written as DNA, the CDR3 is TGCGCCAGCAGCCAAGCCGGGTGGGAGGGGGCCCTCGCGAACACTGAAGCTTTCTTT.

To note about this clone: The junction differs from germline at one of its ends, possibly a read error. At the DNA level, this CDR3 is encoded by other sequences in the same sample as well. This chain connects TRBV4-1 to TRBJ2-7; TRBD1 might be the D (6 bases). Germline V gene sequence: CDR1 MGHRA, CDR2 YSYEKL. The CDR3 covers 15 residues. CDR3 in amino acids: CASSFRDMSSYEQYF. CDR3 in DNA: TGCGCCAGCAGCTTCCGGGACATGAGCTCCTACGAGCAGTACTTT.

The chain joins TRBV9 to TRBJ2-1; 9 bases agree with TRBD2. CDR1 is SGDLS and CDR2 is YYNGEE in the germline V gene. The CDR3 runs to 16 residues. The V segment lost 0 bases and the J segment 8 bases; nucleotides outside the gene matches: 9. In nucleotides, the CDR3 is TGTGCCAGCAGCGTAGGAGGGCTAGCGGGGCGGGATGAGCAGTTCTTC. Its protein product is CASSVGGLAGRDEQFF.

The chain uses TRBV19 and TRBJ1-1, with 7 bases aligning to TRBD1. Trimming at V came to 8 bases and at J to 8 bases, leaving 8 bases not matched to a gene. The CDR3 is 12 residues long. In germline, CDR1 is LNHDA, CDR2 SQIVND (reference sequence). The CDR3 region has the DNA TGTGCCAGTTCTACAGGGGCTAGGGAAGCTTTCTTT. It codes for CASSTGAREAFF. Together with reference TRBV19 and TRBJ1-1, the CDR3 gives the full variable domain: DGGITQSPKYLFRKEGQNVTLSCEQNLNHDAMYWYRQDPGQGLRLIYYSQIVNDFQKGDIAEGYSVSREKKESFPLTVTSAQKNPTAFYLCASSTGAREAFFGQGTRLTVV.

The V call is TRBV4-1, the J call TRBJ1-4; no clear D gene. Trimming shortened V by 0 bases and J by 6 bases, and 11 bases separated the two germline ends. The CDR3 is made up of 15 amino acids. Germline V gene data show CDR1 as MGHRA and CDR2 as YSYEKL. The CDR3 loop is CASSQDGRRDEKLFF. The DNA for the CDR3 is TGCGCCAGCAGCCAAGATGGAAGGAGGGATGAAAAACTGTTTTTT.

The V gene is TRBV7-3, the J gene TRBJ2-7; 9 bases are a match to TRBD1. CDR1 and CDR2 (germline): SGHTA, FQGTGA. The junction had 11 bases not matched to a gene; V was cut back by 5 bases and J by 6 bases. CDR3 length: 15 amino acids. CDR3 sequence: CASSERQGEVFEQYF. The DNA for the CDR3 is TGTGCCAGCAGCGAAAGACAGGGGGAAGTTTTCGAGCAGTACTTC.

On this clone itself: The same CDR3 arises from other DNA sequences in this sample as well. The chain employs TRBV27 and TRBJ2-7; D gene unclear. CDR1 MNHEY and CDR2 SMNVEV come from the germline V gene (reference sequence). The CDR3 length is 12 residues. V shed 4 bases and J shed 0 bases, with 4 bases lying between them. The CDR3 reads CASSSSSYEQYF. The CDR3 bases are TGTGCCAGCAGTTCCTCCTCCTACGAGCAGTACTTC.

This rearrangement joins TRBV4-3 to TRBJ2-7, with TRBD2 identical over 11 bases. CDR1 is LGHNA and CDR2 is YSLEER in the germline V gene. The CDR3 loop spans 16 amino acids. The V gene end was trimmed by 0 bases and the J gene end by 3 bases; junction bases not matched to a gene: 4. CDR3 bases: TGCGCCAGCAGCCAAGACCTAGCGGGGGGAATCTACGAGCAGTACTTC. This encodes CASSQDLAGGIYEQYF.

This clone was seen a single time. CDR3 DNA sequence: TGTGCCTTAGCCCCAGGTTATAATTCACCCCTCCACTTT. Protein product: CALAPGYNSPLHF. The chain is built from TRBV30 and TRBJ1-6; D remains ambiguous. Germline CDR1 is GTSNPN and CDR2 is SVGIG (reference sequence). Trimming removed 7 bases at V and 4 bases at J, with 11 bases between. The CDR3 extends over 13 amino acids.

This chain links TRBV27 with TRBJ2-2; D is perhaps TRBD2 (5 bases). The CDR3 loop spans 17 amino acids. Germline-derived CDR1 and CDR2 are MNHEY and SMNVEV (reference sequence). Trimming left V 9 bases short and J 7 bases short, with 27 bases between. The CDR3 loop is CARRDPPGSFRCGELFF. CDR3 sequence (DNA): TGTGCCAGACGAGATCCCCCGGGGTCTTTTCGGTGCGGGGAGCTGTTTTTT.

V usage is TRBV30 and J usage is TRBJ2-3; D might be TRBD1 or TRBD2, each matching 5 bases. The germline CDR1 and CDR2 sequences are GTSNPN and SVGIG (reference sequence). The CDR3 runs to 12 residues. V lost 0 bases and J 10 bases, leaving 11 bases between the germline ends. Here the CDR3 DNA reads TGTGCCTGGAGTGTGACGGGGACGGCGCAGTATTTT. Encoded protein: CAWSVTGTAQYF.

The genes are TRBV27 and TRBJ2-2, with TRBD1 matching 7 bases. Unmatched junction bases numbered 1, after V lost 3 bases and J lost 3 bases. CDR3 size: 14 residues. Per germline, CDR1 MNHEY and CDR2 SMNVEV (reference sequence). The CDR3 region is CASSFTGDTGELFF. The DNA for the CDR3 is TGTGCCAGCAGTTTTACAGGGGACACCGGGGAGCTGTTTTTT.

The rearrangement links TRBV9 to TRBJ2-3, with a tentative D call TRBD2 (5 bases). The CDR3 length is 16 residues. CDR1 and CDR2 from the germline V gene are SGDLS and YYNGEE. V was clipped by 1 base and J by 3 bases, with 15 bases between them. This CDR3 is CASSVLGSFGTDTQYF. CDR3 in DNA: TGTGCCAGCAGCGTATTAGGGAGTTTTGGGACAGATACGCAGTATTTT.

This rearrangement joins TRBV4-2 to TRBJ2-5, with TRBD2 matching over 7 bases. The CDR3 covers 14 residues. Germline V gene sequence: CDR1 LGHNA, CDR2 YNFKEQ. With V trimmed by 3 bases and J by 3 bases, 4 bases remained unmatched. The CDR3 DNA is TGTGCCAGCAGCCAGAGCGGGGCCAAAGAGACCCAGTACTTC. The encoded protein is CASSQSGAKETQYF.

The rearrangement joins TRBV21-1 to TRBJ2-3; the table gives TRBD2 as D, unverified against the DNA. TRBV21-1 is a recognized pseudogene. The CDR3 length is 18 residues. CDR3 DNA sequence: TGTGCCAGCAGCAAACTCACGGTCCGGGGGGCTGGGGCAGATACGCAGTATTTT. Its protein product is CASSKLTVRGAGADTQYF.

The V and J genes are TRBV7-9 and TRBJ2-1, with D hard to call. This CDR3 has 15 amino acids. Germline V gene sequence: CDR1 SEHNR, CDR2 FQNEAQ (reference sequence). V was shortened by 4 bases and J by 0 bases, with 10 bases between the two germline ends. The CDR3 DNA is TGTGCCAGCAGCTACCGACCGGACTCCTACAATGAGCAGTTCTTC. As protein: CASSYRPDSYNEQFF.

This clone was counted a single time. This chain joins TRBV14 and TRBJ1-2; no reliable D call. Germline V CDR1 and CDR2: SGHDN, FVKESK. With 0 bases removed from V and 4 bases from J, the gap between germline ends came to 9 bases. This CDR3 contains 14 residues. The CDR3 region has the DNA TGTGCCAGCAGCCAAGATGCCACTCTCTATGGCTACACCTTC. Protein: CASSQDATLYGYTF.

This clone appeared once. The chain carries TRBV5-6 and TRBJ1-5; D remains unclear. The V and J ends lost 7 bases and 5 bases respectively, with 16 bases between them. The CDR3 consists of 14 residues. Germline V gene data show CDR1 as SGHDT and CDR2 as YYEEEE. CDR3 nucleotides: TGTGCCAGCTCTTTGGGCGGCAACTATCAGCCCCAGCATTTT. Translating gives CASSLGGNYQPQHF. Filled out from reference TRBV5-6 and TRBJ1-5, the complete variable domain reads DAGVTQSPTHLIKTRGQQVTLRCSPKSGHDTVSWYQQALGQGPQFIFQYYEEEERQRGNFPDRFSGHQFPNYSSELNVNALLLGDSALYLCASSLGGNYQPQHFGDGTRLSIL.